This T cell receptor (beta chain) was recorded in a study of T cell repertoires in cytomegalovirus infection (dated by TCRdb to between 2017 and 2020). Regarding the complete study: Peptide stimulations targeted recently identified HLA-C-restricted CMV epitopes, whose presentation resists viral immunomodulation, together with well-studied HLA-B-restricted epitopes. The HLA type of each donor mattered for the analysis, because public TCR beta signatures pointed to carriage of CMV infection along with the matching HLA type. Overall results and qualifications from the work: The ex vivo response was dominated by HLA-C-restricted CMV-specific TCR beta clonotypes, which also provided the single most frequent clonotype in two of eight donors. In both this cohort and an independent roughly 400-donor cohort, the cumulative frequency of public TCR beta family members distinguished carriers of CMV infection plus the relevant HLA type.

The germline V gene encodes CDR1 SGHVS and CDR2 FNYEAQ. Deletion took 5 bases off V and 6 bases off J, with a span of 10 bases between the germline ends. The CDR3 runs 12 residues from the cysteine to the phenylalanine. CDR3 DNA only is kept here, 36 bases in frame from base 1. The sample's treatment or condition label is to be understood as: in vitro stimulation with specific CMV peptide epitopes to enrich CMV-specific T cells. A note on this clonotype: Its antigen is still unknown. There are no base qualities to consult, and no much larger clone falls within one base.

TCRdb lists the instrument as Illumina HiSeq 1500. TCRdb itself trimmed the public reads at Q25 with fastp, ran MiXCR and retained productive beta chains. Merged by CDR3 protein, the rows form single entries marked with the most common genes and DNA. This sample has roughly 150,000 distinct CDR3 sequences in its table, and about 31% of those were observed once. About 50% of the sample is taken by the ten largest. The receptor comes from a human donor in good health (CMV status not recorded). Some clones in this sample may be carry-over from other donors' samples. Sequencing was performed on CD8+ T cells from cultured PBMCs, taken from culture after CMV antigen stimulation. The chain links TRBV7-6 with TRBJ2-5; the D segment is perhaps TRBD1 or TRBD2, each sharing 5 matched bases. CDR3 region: CASSPPGQTQYF. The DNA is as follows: TGTGCCAGCAGCCCCCCGGGACAGACCCAGTACTTC.